The 23 T cell receptor beta chains reported below all come from one sample, sequenced in a study of cytomegalovirus exposure and HLA in healthy donors. It was with 60 Vbeta and 13 Jbeta primers that the PCR ran. Some clones are missing from TCRdb's copy, which holds only in-frame ones; the method was immunoSEQ multiplex PCR. The sample lists about 100,000 clones, 65% to 85% seen once, with 19% in the top ten. Material for sequencing was PBMCs. The receptor set was obtained from a woman in her sixties in good health and CMV-seropositive.

This chain joins TRBV28 and TRBJ1-2, with a possible D match to TRBD1 (5 bases). The CDR3 totals 12 residues. Trimming stripped 6 bases from V and 4 bases from J, with 9 bases between. Germline V gene lookup returns CDR1 MDHEN and CDR2 SYDVKM. In DNA, the CDR3 is TGTGCCAGCAGAGACAGTCTCTATGGCTACACCTTC. It codes for CASRDSLYGYTF.

V gene TRBV7-9 combines with J gene TRBJ2-7, with 8 positions matching TRBD2. V lost 1 base to trimming and J lost 2 bases; unmatched junction nucleotides: 4. This CDR3 has 15 residues. Germline-derived CDR1 and CDR2 are SEHNR and FQNEAQ (reference sequence). CDR3: CASSLVAGPPYEQYF. As DNA, the CDR3 is TGTGCCAGCAGCTTAGTAGCGGGGCCTCCCTACGAGCAGTACTTC.

V and J are TRBV28 and TRBJ2-3; D might be TRBD2 (5 bases). The germline CDR1 and CDR2 sequences are MDHEN and SYDVKM. V lost 7 bases to trimming and J lost 4 bases, with 15 bases between them. The CDR3 has 14 amino acids. In nucleotides, the CDR3 is TGTGCCAGCACCCTGTCGGGGAAATCAGATACGCAGTATTTT. This sequence encodes CASTLSGKSDTQYF.

CDR3 coding DNA: TGTGCCAGCAGTCCCCGGGACAGGGGGAACACTGAAGCTTTCTTT. Protein product: CASSPRDRGNTEAFF. The chain carries TRBV2 and TRBJ1-1, with 10 bases identical to TRBD1. CDR1 and CDR2 from the germline V gene are SNHLY and FYNNEI. CDR3 length: 15 amino acids. V shed 5 bases, J shed 1 base, and the junction held 4 bases outside the gene matches.

In nucleotides, the CDR3 is TGTGCCAGCAGGTTGACAGGTAGCTCCTACGAGCAGTACTTC. Translating it yields CASRLTGSSYEQYF. This chain connects TRBV28 to TRBJ2-7; D is possibly TRBD1 (6 bases). V was pared by 6 bases and J by 0 bases, with 12 bases between. The germline V gene encodes CDR1 MDHEN and CDR2 SYDVKM. The CDR3 length is 14 residues.

This sequence joins TRBV9 and TRBJ2-1; D gene uncertain. CDR1 and CDR2 (germline): SGDLS, YYNGEE. V was trimmed by 0 bases and J by 0 bases, leaving 16 bases between them. The CDR3 is 18 amino acids. CDR3 protein: CASSVDVDFPRSYNEQFF. The CDR3 DNA is TGTGCCAGCAGCGTAGATGTCGACTTCCCCCGCTCCTACAATGAGCAGTTCTTC.

This chain uses TRBV28 with TRBJ1-2; TRBD1 agrees at 8 bases. Germline V gene lookup returns CDR1 MDHEN and CDR2 SYDVKM. CDR3 length: 14 residues. J gave up 5 bases and V 3 bases, and 5 bases lay outside the gene matches. CDR3 residues: CASSLAGGAYGYTF. The CDR3 DNA is TGTGCCAGCAGTTTGGCAGGGGGCGCTTATGGCTACACCTTC.

The chain employs TRBV29-1 and TRBJ2-1; perhaps TRBD2 as D (6 bases). CDR1 and CDR2 from the germline V gene are SQVTM and ANQGSEA. V was shortened by 3 bases and J by 4 bases, with 10 bases between the two germline ends. The CDR3 is 13 residues long. The CDR3: CSVEGLEYNEQFF. The DNA of the CDR3 is TGCAGCGTTGAGGGACTGGAATACAATGAGCAGTTCTTC.

For this clone: Relative to the germline gene, one junction end is altered; a read error may explain this. The rearrangement links TRBV9 to TRBJ2-5; 8 bases match TRBD2. Germline loops: CDR1 SGDLS, CDR2 YYNGEE. CDR3 length: 15 residues. CDR3 nucleotide sequence: TGTGCCAGCAGCGTAGCCAGCGGGAGAAAAGAGACCCCGTACTTC. This encodes CASSVASGRKETPYF. The full variable domain, completed using reference TRBV9 and TRBJ2-5, is DSGVTQTPKHLITATGQRVTLRCSPRSGDLSVYWYQQSLDQGLQFLIQYYNGEERAKGNILERFSAQQFPDLHSELNLSSLELGDSALYFCASSVASGRKETPYFGPGTRLLVL.

The CDR3 DNA is TGTGCCAGCAGCACACTAGCGGTAGGGTCCTACGAGCAGTACTTC. Translated: CASSTLAVGSYEQYF. The chain couples TRBV27 to TRBJ2-7; the match to TRBD2 covers 8 bases. Trimming cost V 6 bases and J 1 base; bases outside gene matches: 8. In germline, CDR1 is MNHEY, CDR2 SMNVEV (reference sequence). The CDR3 is 15 amino acids.

V is TRBV28 and J is TRBJ2-1; no clear D gene. CDR1 is MDHEN and CDR2 is SYDVKM in the germline V gene. Trimming took 6 bases from V and 0 from J, leaving 12 bases between them. The CDR3 covers 15 residues. The CDR3 loop is CASSPRLASYNEQFF. CDR3 DNA: TGTGCCAGCAGCCCCAGGCTTGCCTCCTACAATGAGCAGTTCTTC.

A remark on this clone: The junction does not match germline at one end; this may be a read error. DNA for the CDR3: TGTGCTAGCAGCTGGGGACAGGGCAGGAACACCGGGGAGCTGTTTTTT. Residues: CASSWGQGRNTGELFF. The chain combines TRBV7-7 with TRBJ2-2, with TRBD1 matching 9 bases. CDR1 and CDR2 from the germline V gene are SSHAT and FNYEAQ (reference sequence). There are 16 residues in the CDR3.

The gene calls are TRBV13 and TRBJ2-1; TRBD2 agrees at 16 bases. CDR1 and CDR2 (germline): PRHDT, FYEKMQ (reference sequence). J was trimmed by 10 bases and V by 5 bases; bases with no gene match: 26. The CDR3 spans 22 residues. Here the CDR3 reads CASSPRGPGTSGRVVFLREQFF. CDR3 sequence (DNA): TGTGCCAGCAGCCCTCGCGGACCCGGGACTAGCGGGAGGGTTGTATTTCTTCGGGAGCAGTTCTTC.

J is TRBJ2-1 and V is TRBV5-4, with TRBD2 matching 7 bases. The CDR3 consists of 17 residues. Germline V gene data show CDR1 as SGHNT and CDR2 as YYREEE (reference sequence). The J segment lost 0 bases and the V segment lost 0 bases, leaving 6 bases of the junction unmatched. CDR3 nucleotides: TGTGCCAGCAGCTTGGGGGGGAGGGCCGGCTCCTACAATGAGCAGTTCTTC. It encodes CASSLGGRAGSYNEQFF. The entire variable domain, with the rest obtained from reference TRBV5-4 and TRBJ2-1, is as follows: ETGVTQSPTHLIKTRGQQVTLRCSSQSGHNTVSWYQQALGQGPQFIFQYYREEENGRGNFPPRFSGLQFPNYSSELNVNALELDDSALYLCASSLGGRAGSYNEQFFGPGTRLTVL.

The genes are TRBV5-6 and TRBJ2-3; TRBD2 is a possible D gene (6 bases). The V and J ends lost 0 bases and 0 bases respectively, with 14 bases between them. Germline CDR1 SGHDT, CDR2 YYEEEE. The CDR3 totals 17 residues. The CDR3 region is CASSLEGTLASTDTQYF. CDR3 bases: TGTGCCAGCAGCTTGGAGGGGACTCTTGCTAGCACAGATACGCAGTATTTT.

The CDR3 DNA follows: TGTGCCAGTAGTACCTGGGCCAGGATGGACTATGGCTACACCTTC. Translation: CASSTWARMDYGYTF. This chain links TRBV19 with TRBJ1-2; D is uncertain. Germline V gene lookup returns CDR1 LNHDA and CDR2 SQIVND (reference sequence). This CDR3 is 15 amino acids long. Trimming left V 4 bases short and J 3 bases short, with 15 bases between.

The V gene is TRBV23-1, the J gene TRBJ1-1; no clear D gene. TRBV23-1 is given ORF status, its function remaining uncertain. Trimming removed 0 bases from V and 3 bases from J, with 11 bases in between. The CDR3 spans 15 residues. The CDR3 sequence: CASSQSRQTDTEAFF. The CDR3 DNA is TGCGCCAGCAGTCAATCTCGGCAGACTGACACTGAAGCTTTCTTT.

V is TRBV25-1 and J is TRBJ1-2; the match to TRBD1 covers 8 bases. The CDR3 sequence is 13 residues long. Germline V gene sequence: CDR1 MGHDK, CDR2 SYGVNS. The J segment lost 8 bases and the V segment lost 6 bases, leaving 8 bases of the junction unmatched. As DNA, the CDR3 is TGTGCCAGCAGGGATCAGGGGGCGGACGGCTACACCTTC. The encoded protein is CASRDQGADGYTF.

This clone has just one count. V gene TRBV19 combines with J gene TRBJ2-7; TRBD2 matches at 10 bases. The CDR3 is 14 residues long. Germline V CDR1 and CDR2: LNHDA, SQIVND (reference sequence). J lost 6 bases, V lost 3 bases, and 5 bases had no gene match. The CDR3 DNA reads TGTGCCAGTAGTATCCTAGCGGGAGCATCCGAGCAGTACTTC. Its translation is CASSILAGASEQYF.

The chain carries TRBV27 and TRBJ1-5; TRBD1 is a possible D gene (6 bases). The length of the CDR3 is 16 residues. Per the germline V gene, CDR1 is MNHEY and CDR2 is SMNVEV (reference sequence). Trimming left V 4 bases short and J 0 bases short, with 13 bases between. CDR3 loop: CASSSRTAYSNQPQHF. The CDR3 DNA sequence: TGTGCCAGCAGTTCCCGGACAGCTTATAGCAATCAGCCCCAGCATTTT.

The rearrangement links TRBV19 to TRBJ1-5; 8 bases are a match to TRBD1. V dropped 3 bases and J dropped 4; count of bases not matched to a gene: 2. CDR3 length: 14 amino acids. Germline assignment: CDR1 LNHDA and CDR2 SQIVND (reference sequence). This CDR3 is CASSMRTGNQPQHF. The CDR3, as DNA: TGTGCCAGTAGTATGAGGACAGGGAATCAGCCCCAGCATTTT.

The rearrangement links TRBV7-3 to TRBJ2-5; D is perhaps TRBD2 (7 bases). Germline CDR1 and CDR2: SGHTA and FQGTGA. This CDR3 comprises 16 residues. Trimming cost V 2 bases and J 5 bases, with 18 bases left between them. Written as DNA, the CDR3 is TGTGCCAGCAGCTTAGCGGGGTTAGGGGGAGGGGAGACCCAGTACTTC. It is translated as CASSLAGLGGGETQYF.

V gene TRBV6-1 combines with J gene TRBJ1-1, with a possible D match to TRBD1 (5 bases). The germline V gene has CDR1 MNHNS and CDR2 SASEGT. CDR3 length: 14 residues. V lost 2 bases to trimming and J lost 2 bases, with 9 bases between them. CDR3 loop: CASSESTGNTEAFF. CDR3 bases: TGTGCCAGCAGTGAATCCACAGGAAACACTGAAGCTTTCTTT.